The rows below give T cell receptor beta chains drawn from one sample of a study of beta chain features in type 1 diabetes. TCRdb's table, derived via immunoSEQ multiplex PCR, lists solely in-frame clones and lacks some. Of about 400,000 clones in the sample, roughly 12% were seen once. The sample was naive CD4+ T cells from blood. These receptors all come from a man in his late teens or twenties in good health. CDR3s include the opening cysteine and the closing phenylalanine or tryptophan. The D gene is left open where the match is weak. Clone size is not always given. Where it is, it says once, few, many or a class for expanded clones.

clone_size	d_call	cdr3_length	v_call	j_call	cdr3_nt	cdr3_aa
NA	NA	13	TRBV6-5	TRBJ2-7	TGTGCCAGCAGTTACTCGTCCCTTTTTGAGCAGTACTTC	CASSYSSLFEQYF
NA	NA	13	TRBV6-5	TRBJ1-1	TGTGCCAGCAGTTACTCGGGGGGGACTGAAGCTTTCTTT	CASSYSGGTEAFF
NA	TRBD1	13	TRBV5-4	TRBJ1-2	TGTGCCAGCAGCTTAGACAGGGAATATGGCTACACCTTC	CASSLDREYGYTF
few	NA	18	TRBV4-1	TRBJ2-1	TGCGCCAGCAGCCAGTCAACGGCTCTCACCGCCCTTACAGTACAGCAGTTCTTC	CASSQSTALTALTVQQFF
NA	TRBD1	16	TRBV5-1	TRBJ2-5	TGCGCCAGCAGCCGGGACAGGGCCGGAGTGGAAGAGACCCAGTACTTC	CASSRDRAGVEETQYF
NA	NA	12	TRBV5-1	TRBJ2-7	TGCGCCAGCAGCTCGACTACCTACGAGCAGTACTTC	CASSSTTYEQYF
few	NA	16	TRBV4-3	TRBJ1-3	TGCGCCAGCAGCCAAGAAGGGACTAACTCTGGAAACACCATATATTTT	CASSQEGTNSGNTIYF
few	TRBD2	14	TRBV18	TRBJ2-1	TGTGCCAGCTCACCAGGAACTAGCGGGAATGAGCAGTTCTTC	CASSPGTSGNEQFF
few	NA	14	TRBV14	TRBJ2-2	TGTGCCAGCAGCCCAACAGGGCGCACCGGGGAGCTGTTTTTT	CASSPTGRTGELFF
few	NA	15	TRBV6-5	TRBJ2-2	TGTGCCAGCAGCCCCCCGGGACTTGTACCCGGGGAGCTGTTTTTT	CASSPPGLVPGELFF
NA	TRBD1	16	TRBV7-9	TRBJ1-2	TGTGCCAGCAGATCGTTTGGACAGGGGATTTATAATGGCTACACCTTC	CASRSFGQGIYNGYTF
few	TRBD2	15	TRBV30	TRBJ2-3	TGTGCCTGGTCCGGACTAGCGGGAGAAACAGATACGCAGTATTTT	CAWSGLAGETDTQYF
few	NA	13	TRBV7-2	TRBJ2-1	TGTGCCAGCAGCCCCACGGGAAACAATGAGCAGTTCTTC	CASSPTGNNEQFF
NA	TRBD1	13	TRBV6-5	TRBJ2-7	TGTGCCAGCAGAGGGACAGGAAACTACGAGCAGTACTTC	CASRGTGNYEQYF
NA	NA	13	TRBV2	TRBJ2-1	TGTGCCAGCAGTGAAGCGAGAGACAATGAGCAGTTCTTC	CASSEARDNEQFF
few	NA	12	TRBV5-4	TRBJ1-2	TGTGCCAGCAGCCTAGGGGTTGAGGGCTACACCTTC	CASSLGVEGYTF
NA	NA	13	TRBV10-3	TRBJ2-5	TGTGCCTTGCGGGACGCAACTCAAGAGACCCAGTACTTC	CALRDATQETQYF
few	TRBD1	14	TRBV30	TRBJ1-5	TGTGCCTGGAGTTGGGCAGGGGGTGAACAGCCCCAGCATTTT	CAWSWAGGEQPQHF
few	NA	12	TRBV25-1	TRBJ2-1	TGTGCCAGCAGTGCCACAGGGAATGAGCAGTTCTTC	CASSATGNEQFF
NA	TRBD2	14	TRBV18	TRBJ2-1	TGTGCCAGCACCGGGAGCGGGGATTTCAATGAGCAGTTCTTC	CASTGSGDFNEQFF
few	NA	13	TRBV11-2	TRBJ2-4	TGTGCCAGTGCAGCCACAGGGCGGAACATTCAGTACTTC	CASAATGRNIQYF
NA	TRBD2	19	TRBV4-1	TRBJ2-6	TGCGCCAGCAGCCACGGACTAGCGGGGATCCACTCTGGGGCCAACGTCCTGACTTTC	CASSHGLAGIHSGANVLTF
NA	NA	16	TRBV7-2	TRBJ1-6	TGTGCCAGCAGCCCCCAGCCCCCAGGGGATATTTCACCCCTCCACTTT	CASSPQPPGDISPLHF
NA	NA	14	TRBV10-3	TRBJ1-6	TGTGCCATCAGTTTACGGACAGACAATTCACCCCTCCACTTT	CAISLRTDNSPLHF
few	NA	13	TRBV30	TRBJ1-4	TGTGCCTGTAAACTGCCGGGACTGATAAAACTGTTTTTT	CACKLPGLIKLFF
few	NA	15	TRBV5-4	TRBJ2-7	TGTGCCAGCAGCTTGGGCGGGAAGAGCTCCTACGAGCAGTACTTC	CASSLGGKSSYEQYF
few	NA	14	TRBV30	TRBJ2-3	TGTGCCTGGAGTACCCTTGGGCAGACAGATACGCAGTATTTT	CAWSTLGQTDTQYF